The 12 T cell receptor beta chains reported below all come from one sample, sequenced in a study of beta chain features in type 1 diabetes (dated by TCRdb to between 2017 and 2018). The research as a whole found: A moderate but significant shortening of TCRB CDR3 length was observed in type 1 diabetes patients in all four CD4+ subsets.

Receptors were amplified or captured by the immunoSEQ multiplex PCR assay. The entire amount of isolated RNA was reverse transcribed using the High Capacity cDNA Reverse Transcription Kit, so the sequenced TCRB transcripts were expressed ones. This is the immuneACCESS table as TCRdb keeps it, with only in-frame sequences that have V and J called. A part of the clones is gone; compared with another copy, unresolved V genes explain less than half, and the rest is unexplained. The sample profile shows 120,000 to 150,000 clones; less than 15% of them were found once. Under 1.5% of the sample comes from the top ten. Their antigens are not known. Sequencing input: central memory CD4+ T cells from blood. These receptors all come from a man aged 18 to 30 with type 1 diabetes.

The rearrangement links TRBV7-9 to TRBJ1-5; D gene ambiguous. There are 15 residues in the CDR3. V lost 5 bases to trimming and J lost 1 base, with 12 bases between them. Germline V gene sequence: CDR1 SEHNR, CDR2 FQNEAQ (reference sequence). The CDR3: CASSLGSASNQPQHF. The CDR3 region has the DNA TGTGCCAGCAGCCTAGGGTCCGCCAGCAATCAGCCCCAGCATTTT.

The chain uses TRBV1 and TRBJ2-5; whether TRBD1, the table's D call, matches the DNA was not checked. TRBV1 is classified as a pseudogene. This CDR3 has 17 amino acids. The CDR3 here is CTSSHMGRDRAEETQYF. Here the CDR3 DNA reads TGCACCAGCAGCCACATGGGACGGGACAGGGCCGAAGAGACCCAGTACTTC.

This clone has only a few counts. The V gene is TRBV7-8, the J gene TRBJ2-1; TRBD2 matches at 8 bases. Germline trimming cut 5 bases from V and 9 bases from J; bases unmatched to any gene: 9. This CDR3 is 14 amino acids long. CDR1 and CDR2 (germline): SGHVS, FQNEAQ. CDR3 amino acids: CASSTGLAPIEQFF. DNA of the CDR3: TGTGCCAGCAGCACCGGACTAGCACCCATTGAGCAGTTCTTC.

This clone was picked up a small number of times. The junction differs from germline at one of its ends, possibly a read error. The V and J genes are TRBV7-7 and TRBJ2-1; maybe TRBD2 (5 bases). The germline V gene encodes CDR1 SSHAT and CDR2 FNYEAQ (reference sequence). The length of the CDR3 is 13 residues. The CDR3 reads CASSTGLDNEQFF. The CDR3 region has the DNA TGTGCTAGCAGCACCGGACTGGACAATGAGCAGTTCTTC.

In its sample, this clone was seen a few times. One base away lies a much larger clone, so this may be a sequencing read error. This sequence joins TRBV6-5 and TRBJ2-3, with D unresolved. Germline V gene sequence: CDR1 MNHEY, CDR2 SVGAGI. V shed 6 bases and J shed 2 bases, with 3 bases lying between them. This CDR3 region has 11 residues. CDR3 loop: CASRNTDTQYF. The CDR3, as DNA: TGTGCCAGCAGGAACACAGATACGCAGTATTTT.

This clone was seen more than once but under ten times. This chain joins TRBV11-2 and TRBJ2-5; tentatively, D is TRBD2 (7 bases). The CDR3 covers 15 residues. V was shortened by 2 bases and J by 2 bases, with 12 bases between the two germline ends. Looked up from germline, CDR1 is SGHAT and CDR2 is FQNNGV. The CDR3 loop reads CASSLRRGQQETQYF. Here the CDR3 DNA reads TGTGCCAGCAGCTTAAGGCGGGGGCAACAAGAGACCCAGTACTTC.

The chain links TRBV9 to TRBJ2-5; D gene ambiguous. The CDR3 loop spans 14 amino acids. The germline gives CDR1 SGDLS, CDR2 YYNGEE. Trimming pared 0 bases from V and 5 bases from J, leaving 11 bases between. The CDR3 is CASSVAMGRETQYF. The CDR3 coding sequence is TGTGCCAGCAGCGTAGCTATGGGCAGGGAGACCCAGTACTTC.

Note on this clone: At one of its ends the junction is not consistent with the germline gene, which may arise from a read error. The chain's CDR3 is CASSPAQVTGANGLTF. The CDR3 bases are TGTGCCAGCTCACCTGCCCAGGTAACTGGGGCCAACGGCCTGACTTTC. This sequence joins TRBV18 and TRBJ2-6, with TRBD1 as a possible D gene (5 bases). The CDR3 contains 16 residues. In germline, CDR1 is KGHSH, CDR2 LQKENI.

J is TRBJ2-1 and V is TRBV4-3; D is perhaps TRBD2 (6 bases). CDR1 and CDR2 (germline): LGHNA, YSLEER. Deletions cut 10 bases from V and 0 bases from J, with 13 bases between. The CDR3 is 14 residues long. CDR3 DNA: TGCGCCACCCTTAGCGGTAGCTCCTACAATGAGCAGTTCTTC. It is translated as CATLSGSSYNEQFF.

This clone has only a few counts. The chain is built from TRBV18 and TRBJ2-3; the D gene is possibly TRBD1 (5 bases). CDR1 and CDR2 (germline): KGHSH, LQKENI. The V end lost 3 bases, the J end lost 2 bases, and 18 bases lay between the germline ends. The CDR3 has 17 amino acids. CDR3 nucleotides: TGTGCCAGCTCACCTGCCTTGGTGCAGGGTCTCACAGATACGCAGTATTTT. This gives the protein CASSPALVQGLTDTQYF.

This clone has a handful of counts. CDR3 sequence: CASSSGTSGDTVTRELFF. The DNA for the CDR3 is TGCGCCAGCAGCTCCGGGACTAGCGGGGATACCGTTACGAGGGAGCTGTTTTTT. The chain employs TRBV5-1 and TRBJ2-2; 13 bases map to TRBD2. CDR3 size: 18 residues. Losses at the gene ends were 3 bases for V and 9 bases for J; bases not matched to a gene: 14. Germline CDR1 is SGHRS and CDR2 is YFSETQ.

The sample holds a few counts of this clone. The V and J genes are TRBV7-6 and TRBJ2-1; D gene uncertain. This CDR3 comprises 16 residues. Trimming took 4 bases from V and 2 from J, leaving 15 bases between them. Germline CDR1 is SGHVS and CDR2 is FNYEAQ. This chain's CDR3 is CASSSTGGQTYNEQFF. The CDR3 DNA reads TGTGCCAGCAGCTCCACGGGTGGGCAGACCTACAATGAGCAGTTCTTC.